Included here is one T cell receptor beta chain sequence, with context. TCRdb's table, derived via immunoSEQ multiplex PCR, lists solely in-frame clones and lacks some. The table has more than 90,000 clones, approximately 95% seen once. V lost 1 base and J lost 7, with 11 bases in between. Looked up from germline, CDR1 is SGHAT and CDR2 is FQNNGV. The CDR3 is made up of 13 amino acids. This specimen comes from a study of technical replicates of blood from a few donors. The TCR originated in a human donor in good health. The sample taken for sequencing was T cells isolated from PBMCs. V is TRBV11-2 and J is TRBJ2-7, with D possibly TRBD1 on 5 matching bases. The CDR3 reads CASSLGRVWEQYF. CDR3 bases: TGTGCCAGCAGCTTAGGCAGGGTTTGGGAGCAGTACTTC.